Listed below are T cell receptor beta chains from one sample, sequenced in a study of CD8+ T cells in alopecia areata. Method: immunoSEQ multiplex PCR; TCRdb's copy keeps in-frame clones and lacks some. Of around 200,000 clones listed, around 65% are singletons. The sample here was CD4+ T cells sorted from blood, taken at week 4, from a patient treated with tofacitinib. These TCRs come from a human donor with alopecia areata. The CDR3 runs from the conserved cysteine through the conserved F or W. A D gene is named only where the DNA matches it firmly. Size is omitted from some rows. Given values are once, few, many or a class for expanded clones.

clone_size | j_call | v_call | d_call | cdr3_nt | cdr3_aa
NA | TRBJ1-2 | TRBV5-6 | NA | TGTGCCAGCAGCTTGGGACAGATGAACTATGGCTACACCTTC | CASSLGQMNYGYTF
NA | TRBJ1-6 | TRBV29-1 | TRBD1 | TGCAGCGTGAAGGGACAGGAAAATTCACCCCTCCACTTT | CSVKGQENSPLHF
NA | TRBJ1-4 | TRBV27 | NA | TGTGCCAGCAGTTTACGGAGGGTTGGGGAAAAACTGTTTTTT | CASSLRRVGEKLFF
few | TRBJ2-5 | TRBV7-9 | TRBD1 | TGTGCCAGCAGCCTGGGACAGGGGGCCTGGGAGACCCAGTACTTC | CASSLGQGAWETQYF
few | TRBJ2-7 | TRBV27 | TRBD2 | TGTGCCAGCAGTTTATCGGGAGGGTTCTACGAGCAGTACTTC | CASSLSGGFYEQYF
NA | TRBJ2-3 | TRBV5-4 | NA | TGTGCCAGCAGCTCCCGGGGGGCCAACACAGATACGCAGTATTTT | CASSSRGANTDTQYF
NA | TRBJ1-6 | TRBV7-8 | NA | TGTGCCAGCAGCTTATTACAGGGATTTTCACCCCTCCACTTT | CASSLLQGFSPLHF
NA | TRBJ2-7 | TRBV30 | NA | TGTGCCTGGAGTCCAGCGGACGAGCAGTACTTC | CAWSPADEQYF
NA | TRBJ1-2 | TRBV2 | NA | TGTGCCAGCAGTGAACCGCGTCAGAAGAATGGCTACACCTTC | CASSEPRQKNGYTF
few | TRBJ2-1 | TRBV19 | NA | TGTGCCAGTAGTGGCGGATTAGGCTACAATGAGCAGTTCTTC | CASSGGLGYNEQFF
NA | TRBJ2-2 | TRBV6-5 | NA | TGTGCCAGCAGGAAAAACACCGGGGAGCTGTTTTTT | CASRKNTGELFF
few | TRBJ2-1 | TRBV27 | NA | TGTGCCAGCAAATACAGGGAGTTCTATGAGCAGTTCTTC | CASKYREFYEQFF
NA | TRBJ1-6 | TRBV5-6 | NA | TGTGCCAGCAGCTCCACAGGGCTCAGTTCACCCCTCCACTTT | CASSSTGLSSPLHF
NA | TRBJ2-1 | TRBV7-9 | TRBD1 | TGTGCCAGCAGCTCACAGGGGCCTCGCTCCTACAATGAGCAGTTCTTC | CASSSQGPRSYNEQFF
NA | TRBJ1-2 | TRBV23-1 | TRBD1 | TGCGCCAGCAGTCACTTAGGACAGGGGTCTGGCTACACCTTC | CASSHLGQGSGYTF
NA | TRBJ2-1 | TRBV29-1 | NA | TGCAGCACCGGACCCATTCGGAATGAGCAGTTCTTC | CSTGPIRNEQFF
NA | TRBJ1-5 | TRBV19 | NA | TGTGCCAGTAGTAGGGACGGATATCAGCCCCAGCATTTT | CASSRDGYQPQHF
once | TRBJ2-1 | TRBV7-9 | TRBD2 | TGTGCCAGCAGCTCAGACCCGGGACTAGCTGGAAATGAGCAGTTCTTC | CASSSDPGLAGNEQFF
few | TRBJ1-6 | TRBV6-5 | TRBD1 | TGTGCCAGCAAGATGACAGGGAACGATTCACCCCTCCACTTT | CASKMTGNDSPLHF
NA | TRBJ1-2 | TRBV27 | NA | TGTGCCAGCAGTTTCACAGGAAGGGGCTACACCTTC | CASSFTGRGYTF
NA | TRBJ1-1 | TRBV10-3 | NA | TGTGCCATCAGTGAGTCGCCACGGAACACTGAAGCTTTCTTT | CAISESPRNTEAFF
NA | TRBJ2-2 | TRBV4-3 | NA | TGCGCCAGCAGCCAAGCGGGGCTGGCCGGGGAGCTGTTTTTT | CASSQAGLAGELFF
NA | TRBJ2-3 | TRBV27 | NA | TGTGCCAGCACCAAGTGGGATAAGATAGGCACAGATACGCAGTATTTT | CASTKWDKIGTDTQYF
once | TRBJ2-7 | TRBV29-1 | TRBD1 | TGCAGCGTTGCGGGGACAGGGACCCCCTACGAGCAGTACTTC | CSVAGTGTPYEQYF
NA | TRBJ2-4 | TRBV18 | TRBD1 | TGTGCCAGCTCACCGGGACAGAGGTGGGAGCTAGCCAAAAACATTCAGTACTTC | CASSPGQRWELAKNIQYF
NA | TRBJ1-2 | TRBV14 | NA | TGTGCCAGCAGCCCTATGGAGGGGGTAGGCTATGGCTACACCTTC | CASSPMEGVGYGYTF
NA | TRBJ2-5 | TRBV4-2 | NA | TGTGCCAGCAGCCAAGACATGGGGCGGGAGACCCAGTACTTC | CASSQDMGRETQYF
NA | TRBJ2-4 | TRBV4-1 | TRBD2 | TGCGCCAGCAGCCAACCACTAGCGGGAGCCAAAAACATTCAGTACTTC | CASSQPLAGAKNIQYF
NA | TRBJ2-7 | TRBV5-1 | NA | TGCGCCAGCAGCTTGGGGGACGTTCCGCGGTACTTC | CASSLGDVPRYF
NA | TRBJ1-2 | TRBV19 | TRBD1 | TGTGCCAGTACTCAGGGGGGAGGAGGCTACACCTTC | CASTQGGGGYTF
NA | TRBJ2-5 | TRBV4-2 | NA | TGTGCCAGCAGCCAAGACCAACGCATGGAGACCCAGTACTTC | CASSQDQRMETQYF
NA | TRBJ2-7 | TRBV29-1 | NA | TGCAGCGTTGAAGGGCTGGCAGGGGCAGCCTACGAGCAGTACTTC | CSVEGLAGAAYEQYF
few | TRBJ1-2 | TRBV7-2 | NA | TGTGCCAGCAGCTTGGGGGGAGGGCGAGATGGCTACACCTTC | CASSLGGGRDGYTF
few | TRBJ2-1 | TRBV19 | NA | TGTGCCAGTAGTATTTGGGGCTCCTACAATGAGCAGTTCTTC | CASSIWGSYNEQFF
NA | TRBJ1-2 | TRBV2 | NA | TGTGCCAGCAAGGAGGGGACGGCCTATGGCTACACCTTC | CASKEGTAYGYTF
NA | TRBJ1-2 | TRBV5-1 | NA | TGTGCCAGCAGCTTGGACCAGGGAAGGTACTATGGCTACACCTTC | CASSLDQGRYYGYTF
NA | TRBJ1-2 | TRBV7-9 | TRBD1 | TGTGCCAGCAGCCCCAGACAGGGAGCGCCCTATGGCTACACCTTC | CASSPRQGAPYGYTF
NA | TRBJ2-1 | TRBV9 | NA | TGTGCCAGCAGCGTAGGACTTCGGGGGCCCTCCTACAATGAGCAGTTCTTC | CASSVGLRGPSYNEQFF
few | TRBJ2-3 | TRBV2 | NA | TGTGCCAGCAGTGAATTGGAGGATACGCAGTATTTT | CASSELEDTQYF
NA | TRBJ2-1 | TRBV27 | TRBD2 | TGTGCCAGCAGTTCAGGGACAGGACTAGCGGGGGTTGAGCAGTTCTTC | CASSSGTGLAGVEQFF
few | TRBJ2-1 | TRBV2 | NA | TGTGCCAGCAGTGTGAGGGCAAACAATGAGCAGTTCTTC | CASSVRANNEQFF
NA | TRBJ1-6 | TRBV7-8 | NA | TGTGCCAGCAGCTTAGCCCTAACAAGGGTTTCACCCCTCCACTTT | CASSLALTRVSPLHF
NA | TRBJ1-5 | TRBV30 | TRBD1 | TGTGCCTGGAGTATCCGGACAGGGGCCAGCAATCAGCCCCAGCATTTT | CAWSIRTGASNQPQHF
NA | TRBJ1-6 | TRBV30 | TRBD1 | TGTGCCTGGGACAGGGCCTATAATTCACCCCTCCACTTT | CAWDRAYNSPLHF
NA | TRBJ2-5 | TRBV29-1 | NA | TGCAGCGTTGTTTCCGTTGGGGAGACCCAGTACTTC | CSVVSVGETQYF
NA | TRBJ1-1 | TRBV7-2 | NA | TGTGCCAGCAGCTTAGTTGGGGAGGCTGAAGCTTTCTTT | CASSLVGEAEAFF
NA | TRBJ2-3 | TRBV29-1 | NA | TGCAGCGAGGGCGGAGGAACAGGGAGCACAGATACGCAGTATTTT | CSEGGGTGSTDTQYF
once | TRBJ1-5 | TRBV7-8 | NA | TGTGCCAGCAGCTCACAGACAGTCCGGGTGCCCCAGCATTTT | CASSSQTVRVPQHF
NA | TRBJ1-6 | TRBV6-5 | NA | TGTGCCAGCAGTTACTACGGGGTTTATAATTCACCCCTCCACTTT | CASSYYGVYNSPLHF
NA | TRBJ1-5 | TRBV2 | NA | TGTGCCAGCAGTGGGTTAGGGCCGGGGCAGCCCCAGCATTTT | CASSGLGPGQPQHF
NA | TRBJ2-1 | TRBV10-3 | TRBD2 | TGTGCCATCAGTGAGTCAGTAGCGGGGGGGCAAGATGAGCAGTTCTTC | CAISESVAGGQDEQFF
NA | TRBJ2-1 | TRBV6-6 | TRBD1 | TGTGCCAGCAGTCTCAGACAGGGTGGCAATGAGCAGTTCTTC | CASSLRQGGNEQFF
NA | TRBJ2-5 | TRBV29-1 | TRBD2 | TGCAGCGTGGTGCGGGCGGGGGGCCCACAAGAGACCCAGTACTTC | CSVVRAGGPQETQYF